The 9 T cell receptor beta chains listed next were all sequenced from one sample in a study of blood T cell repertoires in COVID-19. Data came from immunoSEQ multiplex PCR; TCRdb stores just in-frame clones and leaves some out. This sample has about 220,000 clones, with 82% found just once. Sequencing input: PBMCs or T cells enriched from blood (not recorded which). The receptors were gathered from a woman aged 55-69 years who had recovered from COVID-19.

In DNA form, the CDR3 reads TGTGCCATCAGTGAGTCGTTCGGGACAGGGGATTATACGCAGTATTTT. Translated, it gives CAISESFGTGDYTQYF. V is TRBV10-3 and J is TRBJ2-3; 10 nucleotides agree with TRBD1. After removal of 0 bases from V and 7 bases from J, the junction contained 7 bases not matched to a gene. The CDR3 contains 16 residues. Germline loops: CDR1 ENHRY, CDR2 SYGVKD.

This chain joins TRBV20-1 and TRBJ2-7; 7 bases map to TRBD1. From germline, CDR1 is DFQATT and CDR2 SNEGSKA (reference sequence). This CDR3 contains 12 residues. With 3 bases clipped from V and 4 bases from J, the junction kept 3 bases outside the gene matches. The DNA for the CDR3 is TGCAGTGCTAGTCACAGGGGTTACGAGCAGTACTTC. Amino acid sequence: CSASHRGYEQYF.

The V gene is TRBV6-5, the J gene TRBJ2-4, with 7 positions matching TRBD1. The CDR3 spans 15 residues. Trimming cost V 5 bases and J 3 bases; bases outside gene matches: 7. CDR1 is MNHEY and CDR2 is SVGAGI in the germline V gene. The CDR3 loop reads CASSTMGQFKNIQYF. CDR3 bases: TGTGCCAGCAGTACAATGGGACAGTTCAAAAACATTCAGTACTTC.

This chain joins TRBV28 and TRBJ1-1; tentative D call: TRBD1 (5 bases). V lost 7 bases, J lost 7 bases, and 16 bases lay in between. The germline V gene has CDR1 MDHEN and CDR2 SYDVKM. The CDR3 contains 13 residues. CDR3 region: CASTTQGAFEAFF. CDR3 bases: TGTGCCAGCACCACCCAAGGGGCCTTTGAAGCTTTCTTT.

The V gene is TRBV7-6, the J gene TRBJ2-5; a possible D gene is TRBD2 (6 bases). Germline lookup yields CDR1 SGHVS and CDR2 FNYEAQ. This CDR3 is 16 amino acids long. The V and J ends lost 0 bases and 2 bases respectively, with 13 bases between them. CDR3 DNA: TGTGCCAGCAGCTTAGCCGTTAGGAGGGGTCAAGAGACCCAGTACTTC. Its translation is CASSLAVRRGQETQYF.

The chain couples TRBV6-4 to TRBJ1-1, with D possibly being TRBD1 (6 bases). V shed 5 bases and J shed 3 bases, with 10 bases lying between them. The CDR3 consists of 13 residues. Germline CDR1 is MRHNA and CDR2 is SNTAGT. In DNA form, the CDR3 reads TGTGCCAGCAGTTTTTCAGGGGACACTGAAGCTTTCTTT. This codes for CASSFSGDTEAFF.

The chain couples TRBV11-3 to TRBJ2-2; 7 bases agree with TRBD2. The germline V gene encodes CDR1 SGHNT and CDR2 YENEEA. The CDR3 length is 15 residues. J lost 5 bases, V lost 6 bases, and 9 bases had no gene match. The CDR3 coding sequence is TGTGCCAGCAGAGAGAGCGGGATGGATACCGGGGAGCTGTTTTTT. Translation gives CASRESGMDTGELFF.

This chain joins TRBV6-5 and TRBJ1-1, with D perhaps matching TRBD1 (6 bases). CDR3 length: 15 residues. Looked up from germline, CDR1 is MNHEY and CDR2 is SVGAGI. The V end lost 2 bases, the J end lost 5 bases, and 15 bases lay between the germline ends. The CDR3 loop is CASSYDLSQGTEAFF. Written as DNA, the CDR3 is TGTGCCAGCAGTTACGATCTTTCCCAGGGGACTGAAGCTTTCTTT.

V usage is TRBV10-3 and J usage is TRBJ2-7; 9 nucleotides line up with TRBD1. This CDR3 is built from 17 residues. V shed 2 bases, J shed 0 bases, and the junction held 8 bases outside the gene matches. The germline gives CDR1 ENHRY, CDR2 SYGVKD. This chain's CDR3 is CAISEPGTGIYSYEQYF. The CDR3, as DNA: TGTGCCATCAGTGAGCCCGGGACAGGGATTTACTCCTACGAGCAGTACTTC.